Each of the 22 T cell receptor beta chains below was sequenced from the same sample in a study of blood T cell repertoires in COVID-19. TCRdb keeps only in-frame clones here, not all; method: immunoSEQ multiplex PCR. The table has roughly 190,000 clones, about 90% seen once. The sample was peripheral blood. The source of these receptors is a woman aged 55-75 years with COVID-19, enrolled during active disease.

The rearrangement joins TRBV27 to TRBJ1-2; a weak D match, TRBD1 (5 bases). CDR3 length: 14 residues. Germline assignment: CDR1 MNHEY and CDR2 SMNVEV (reference sequence). V shed 3 bases and J shed 4 bases, with 12 bases lying between them. CDR3 nucleotides: TGTGCCAGCAGTTTTAGGGGATCTGGCTATGGCTACACCTTC. Translation gives CASSFRGSGYGYTF.

V is TRBV7-8 and J is TRBJ2-7, with 7 bases aligning to TRBD1. Germline V gives CDR1 SGHVS, CDR2 FQNEAQ. The CDR3 spans 14 residues. Unmatched junction bases numbered 9, after V lost 5 bases and J lost 5 bases. The chain's CDR3 is CASSLYGTANEQYF. CDR3 nucleotides: TGTGCCAGCAGCCTATACGGGACAGCCAACGAGCAGTACTTC.

This chain uses TRBV4-3 with TRBJ2-1; TRBD1 might be the D (6 bases). The germline V gene encodes CDR1 LGHNA and CDR2 YSLEER. V dropped 0 bases and J dropped 5 bases, with 14 bases sitting between them. The CDR3 is made up of 16 amino acids. As DNA, the CDR3 is TGCGCCAGCAGCCAAGATTTAGGACAGAACCACAATGAGCAGTTCTTC. It encodes CASSQDLGQNHNEQFF.

The chain is built from TRBV27 and TRBJ1-6; D gene ambiguous. Per germline, CDR1 MNHEY and CDR2 SMNVEV (reference sequence). The CDR3 has 14 residues. V dropped 6 bases and J dropped 9 bases, with 15 bases sitting between them. Here the CDR3 DNA reads TGTGCCAGCAGGCCCTGGATTCGGAGTTCACCCCTCCACTTT. Translated, it gives CASRPWIRSSPLHF.

This clone showed up just once. The gene calls are TRBV2 and TRBJ1-2; 7 bases are shared with TRBD1. V trimming: 6 bases; J trimming: 8 bases; junction bases outside the gene matches: 12. The CDR3 consists of 14 residues. Germline CDR1 and CDR2: SNHLY and FYNNEI. CDR3 DNA: TGTGCCAGCAGCGGTATAAAGGGGGCTCGGGGCTACACCTTC. This encodes CASSGIKGARGYTF.

This rearrangement joins TRBV12-3 or TRBV12-4 to TRBJ2-7; possible D gene TRBD1, 6 bases. The CDR3 has 12 residues. V shed 3 bases and J shed 5 bases, with 8 bases lying between them. The CDR3 DNA sequence: TGTGCCAGCAGTTTCAACAGGGACGAGCAGTACTTC. Translation: CASSFNRDEQYF.

For the CDR3, the DNA is TGTGCCAGCAGTGTCCGGGACACAAATCAGCCCCAGCATTTT. This translates into CASSVRDTNQPQHF. The chain carries TRBV25-1 and TRBJ1-5; a weak D match, TRBD1 (6 bases). The CDR3 totals 14 residues. Germline V gene lookup returns CDR1 MGHDK and CDR2 SYGVNS. The V gene lost 4 bases and the J gene lost 4 bases, with 11 bases spanning the gap.

V and J are TRBV27 and TRBJ1-1; no definite D call. Germline assignment: CDR1 MNHEY and CDR2 SMNVEV (reference sequence). Deletions cut 6 bases from V and 1 base from J, with 3 bases between. CDR3 size: 11 residues. CDR3 residues: CASRQNTEAFF. For the CDR3, the DNA is TGTGCCAGCAGACAGAACACTGAAGCTTTCTTT.

This clone was seen only a few times. The chain is built from TRBV6-5 and TRBJ2-7, with 11 bases aligning to TRBD2. The CDR3 contains 14 residues. V lost 6 bases, J lost 5 bases, and 6 bases stayed unmatched. Germline V lookup: CDR1 MNHEY, CDR2 SVGAGI. In DNA form, the CDR3 reads TGTGCCAGCAGCCGCACTAGCGGGAGAGACGAGCAGTACTTC. Its protein is CASSRTSGRDEQYF.

This chain joins TRBV29-1 and TRBJ1-6, with D possibly TRBD1 on 6 matching bases. Trimming pared 4 bases from V and 6 bases from J, leaving 13 bases between. Germline assignment: CDR1 SQVTM and CDR2 ANQGSEA. The CDR3 length is 14 residues. In DNA, the CDR3 is TGCAGCGTTGGGGACACGAATTTTAATTCACCCCTCCACTTT. This encodes CSVGDTNFNSPLHF.

The rearrangement uses TRBV29-1 and TRBJ1-1, with no clear D. The germline gives CDR1 SQVTM, CDR2 ANQGSEA. The V gene lost 5 bases and the J gene lost 2 bases, with 12 bases spanning the gap. This CDR3 is 13 amino acids long. CDR3 nucleotide sequence: TGCAGCGTTCGTGGGCAGGCTAACACTGAAGCTTTCTTT. Protein: CSVRGQANTEAFF.

V gene TRBV2 combines with J gene TRBJ1-2, with D perhaps matching TRBD1 (5 bases). Germline-derived CDR1 and CDR2 are SNHLY and FYNNEI. The CDR3 is made up of 13 amino acids. V was trimmed by 1 base and J by 5 bases, leaving 8 bases between them. Written as DNA, the CDR3 is TGTGCCAGCAGTGAAGGGACAAGTTATGGCTACACCTTC. Amino acids: CASSEGTSYGYTF. The full variable domain, in which reference TRBV2 and TRBJ1-2 provide the parts outside the CDR3, is EPEVTQTPSHQVTQMGQEVILRCVPISNHLYFYWYRQILGQKVEFLVSFYNNEISEKSEIFDDQFSVERPDGSNFTLKIRSTKLEDSAMYFCASSEGTSYGYTFGSGTRLTVV.

The rearrangement joins TRBV28 to TRBJ1-2, with a tentative D call TRBD1 (6 bases). The CDR3 consists of 12 residues. With 6 bases removed from V and 7 bases from J, the gap between germline ends came to 12 bases. Germline V lookup: CDR1 MDHEN, CDR2 SYDVKM. The CDR3 loop reads CASRTGWGGYTF. The CDR3 DNA is TGTGCCAGCAGAACAGGGTGGGGTGGCTACACCTTC.

The chain links TRBV27 to TRBJ2-3; 12 nucleotides agree with TRBD2. The CDR3 totals 17 residues. Germline CDR1 MNHEY, CDR2 SMNVEV (reference sequence). Trimming at V came to 3 bases and at J to 4 bases, leaving 8 bases not matched to a gene. The CDR3 sequence: CASSFTRLAGEPDTQYF. The CDR3 nucleotides are TGTGCCAGCAGTTTCACCAGACTAGCGGGAGAACCAGATACGCAGTATTTT.

The chain carries TRBV15 and TRBJ1-5; TRBD1 aligns across 10 bases. Germline V CDR1 and CDR2: LNHNV, YYDKDF (reference sequence). This CDR3 region has 17 residues. Trimming removed 2 bases from V and 3 bases from J; junction bases left unmatched: 7. The DNA of the CDR3 is TGTGCCACCAGCAGAACGACCGGGACAGGGGACAATCAGCCCCAGCATTTT. Translating gives CATSRTTGTGDNQPQHF.

The chain joins TRBV19 to TRBJ1-3; 7 bases are shared with TRBD1. Germline V CDR1 and CDR2: LNHDA, SQIVND (reference sequence). Trimming removed 3 bases from V and 0 bases from J; junction bases left unmatched: 8. This CDR3 region has 17 residues. Here the CDR3 reads CASSIEGAFISGNTIYF. The CDR3 DNA is TGTGCCAGTAGTATCGAGGGGGCCTTTATCTCTGGAAACACCATATATTTT.

CDR3 protein: CASSIETGTTDTQYF. As DNA, the CDR3 is TGTGCCAGCAGCATCGAGACAGGGACCACAGATACGCAGTATTTT. The chain recombines TRBV9 with TRBJ2-3, with 7 bases aligning to TRBD1. J lost 2 bases, V lost 4 bases, and 7 bases had no gene match. The CDR3 covers 15 residues. Per germline, CDR1 SGDLS and CDR2 YYNGEE.

The rearrangement links TRBV4-1 to TRBJ1-1; the match to TRBD1 covers 7 bases. The CDR3 has 16 residues. Germline loops: CDR1 MGHRA, CDR2 YSYEKL. The V and J ends lost 0 bases and 0 bases, in that order; junction bases with no gene match: 4. The CDR3 here is CASSQDPGTVNTEAFF. The CDR3 DNA reads as TGCGCCAGCAGCCAAGATCCTGGGACAGTGAACACTGAAGCTTTCTTT.

The chain has TRBV3-1 (or the pseudogene TRBV3-2) and TRBJ2-7; D may be TRBD2 (5 bases). Germline loops: CDR1 LGHDT, CDR2 YNNKEL (reference sequence). This CDR3 region has 14 residues. V lost 4 bases to trimming and J lost 1 base, with 11 bases between them. The CDR3 reads CASSPRGPSYEQYF. As DNA, the CDR3 is TGTGCCAGCAGCCCACGAGGGCCTTCCTACGAGCAGTACTTC.

The V and J genes are TRBV30 and TRBJ2-1; unclear D gene. The V end lost 1 base, the J end lost 9 bases, and 7 bases lay between the germline ends. CDR1 is GTSNPN and CDR2 is SVGIG in the germline V gene (reference sequence). This CDR3 has 11 residues. In DNA form, the CDR3 reads TGTGCCTGGAGTGCAGTGTTTGAGCAGTTCTTC. Amino acid sequence: CAWSAVFEQFF.

The chain links TRBV11-3 to TRBJ2-7, with TRBD2 identical over 7 bases. The CDR3 is 13 amino acids. Trimming removed 1 base from V and 7 bases from J; junction bases left unmatched: 4. Per the germline V gene, CDR1 is SGHNT and CDR2 is YENEEA. The CDR3 loop reads CASSLVLRGEQYF. CDR3 nucleotides: TGTGCCAGCAGCTTAGTTTTGCGGGGGGAGCAGTACTTC.

V gene TRBV14 combines with J gene TRBJ2-7; D remains ambiguous. The V and J ends lost 1 base and 6 bases respectively, with 13 bases between them. Germline assignment: CDR1 SGHDN and CDR2 FVKESK. The CDR3 loop spans 14 amino acids. The CDR3 DNA sequence: TGTGCCAGCAGCCAAGCGCGGCAAGCCGTCGAGCAGTACTTC. Translated: CASSQARQAVEQYF.